A selection of T cell receptor beta chains follows, all from one sample in a study of cytotoxic CD8 clonotypes in ibrutinib-treated CLL. Libraries were prepared by immunoSEQ multiplex PCR; TCRdb keeps only in-frame clonotypes and omits some of them. The table includes about 300,000 clones, 76% detected once. The source material was PBMCs, sampled at disease progression, from a patient treated with ibrutinib. These receptors all come from a human donor with chronic lymphocytic leukemia. The CDR3 runs from the conserved cysteine through the conserved F or W. A D gene is named only where the DNA matches it firmly. The listing skips clone size in some rows; elsewhere it reads once, few, many or a size class.

clone_size d_call j_call v_call cdr3_aa cdr3_nt
- TRBD2 TRBJ2-7 TRBV28 CASSFWGGRDYEQYF TGTGCCAGCAGTTTTTGGGGCGGGAGGGACTACGAGCAGTACTTC
- TRBD1 TRBJ1-2 TRBV29-1 CSVEVDRSHYGYTF TGCAGCGTTGAAGTGGACAGGAGTCACTATGGCTACACCTTC
few - TRBJ1-6 TRBV19 CASSAGRLNSPLHF TGTGCCAGTAGTGCGGGACGGTTGAATTCACCCCTCCACTTT
many - TRBJ2-3 TRBV18 CASSPKTDTQYF TGTGCCAGCTCACCAAAAACAGATACGCAGTATTTT
- TRBD2 TRBJ2-1 TRBV9 CASSLGLAGHNEQFF TGTGCCAGCAGCCTGGGACTAGCGGGACACAATGAGCAGTTCTTC
once - TRBJ2-3 TRBV7-6 CASSFSGALQGDTQYF TGTGCCAGCAGCTTCTCGGGGGCCCTGCAGGGAGATACGCAGTATTTT
- TRBD2 TRBJ2-1 TRBV2 CASSLAGGFYNEQFF TGTGCCAGCAGCCTAGCGGGGGGTTTTTACAATGAGCAGTTCTTC
- TRBD1 TRBJ2-7 TRBV10-3 CAISAHGGDREHEQYF TGTGCCATCAGTGCACACGGAGGGGACAGGGAACACGAGCAGTACTTC
- - TRBJ1-1 TRBV7-2 CASSLVEAFF TGTGCCAGCAGCTTAGTCGAAGCTTTCTTT
- - TRBJ1-4 TRBV12-5 CASGRPPGSRESEKLFF TGTGCTAGTGGACGCCCGCCAGGGTCGCGAGAGAGCGAAAAACTGTTTTTT
- - TRBJ2-4 TRBV18 CASSPPGYGVSKNIQYF TGTGCCAGCTCACCACCGGGGTATGGGGTGTCCAAAAACATTCAGTACTTC
- - TRBJ2-2 TRBV5-1 CASSLIRGANTGELFF TGCGCCAGCAGCCTGATCCGGGGGGCAAACACCGGGGAGCTGTTTTTT
- - TRBJ2-1 TRBV11-3 CASSLAEANEQFF TGTGCCAGCAGCTTAGCGGAGGCGAATGAGCAGTTCTTC
- - TRBJ1-4 TRBV7-9 CASSSTGNNEKLFF TGTGCCAGCAGCTCGACAGGAAATAATGAAAAACTGTTTTTT
- - TRBJ2-7 TRBV27 CASSFRPTYEQYF TGTGCCAGCAGTTTTCGGCCCACCTACGAGCAGTACTTC
few - TRBJ2-1 TRBV29-1 CSVGRGNEQFF TGCAGCGTTGGGAGGGGGAATGAGCAGTTCTTC